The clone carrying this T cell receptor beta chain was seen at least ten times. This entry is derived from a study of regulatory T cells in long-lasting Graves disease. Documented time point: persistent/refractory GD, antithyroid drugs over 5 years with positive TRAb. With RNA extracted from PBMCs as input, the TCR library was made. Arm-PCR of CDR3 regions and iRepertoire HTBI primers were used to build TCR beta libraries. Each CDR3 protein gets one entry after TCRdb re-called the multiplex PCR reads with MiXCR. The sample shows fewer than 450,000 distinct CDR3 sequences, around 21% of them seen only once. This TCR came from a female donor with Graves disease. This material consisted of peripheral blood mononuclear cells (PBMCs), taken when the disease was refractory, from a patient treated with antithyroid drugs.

The CDR3: CASSEAGSGDYGYTF. DNA of the CDR3: TGTGCCAGCAGCGAGGCAGGTTCAGGGGACTATGGCTACACCTTC. The chain couples TRBV13 to TRBJ1-2, with D possibly TRBD1 on 6 matching bases. CDR3 length: 15 amino acids. CDR1 and CDR2 (germline): PRHDT, FYEKMQ (reference sequence). The ends were cut back, 5 bases at V and 3 bases at J, with 16 bases in the middle. The variable domain in full, completed from reference TRBV13 and TRBJ1-2, reads AAGVIQSPRHLIKEKRETATLKCYPIPRHDTVYWYQQGPGQDPQFLISFYEKMQSDKGSIPDRFSAQQFSDYHSELNMSSLELGDSALYFCASSEAGSGDYGYTFGSGTRLTVV.